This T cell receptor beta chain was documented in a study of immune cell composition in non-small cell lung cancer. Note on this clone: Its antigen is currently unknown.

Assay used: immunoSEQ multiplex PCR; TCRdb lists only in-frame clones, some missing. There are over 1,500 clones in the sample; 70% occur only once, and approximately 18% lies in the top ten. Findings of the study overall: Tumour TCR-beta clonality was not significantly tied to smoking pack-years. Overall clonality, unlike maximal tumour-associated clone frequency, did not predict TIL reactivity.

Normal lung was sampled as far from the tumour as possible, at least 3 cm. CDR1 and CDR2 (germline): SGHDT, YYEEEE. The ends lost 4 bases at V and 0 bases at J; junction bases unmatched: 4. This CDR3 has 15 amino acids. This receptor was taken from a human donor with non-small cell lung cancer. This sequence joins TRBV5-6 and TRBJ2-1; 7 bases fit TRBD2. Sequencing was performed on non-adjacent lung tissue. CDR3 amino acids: CASSGSGDSYNEQFF. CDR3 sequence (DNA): TGTGCCAGCAGCGGAAGCGGGGACTCCTACAATGAGCAGTTCTTC.